This TCR beta chain was profiled in a study of cytomegalovirus exposure and HLA in healthy donors. Study context: Assignment to the Caucasian-associated ancestry cluster applied to roughly 80% of the 350 to 500 genotyped donors. Study-level points and caveats: About 87% or about 30% of the time was how often most TCR beta V segments were productive, according to an earlier analysis.

This clone was found once. Antigen specificity is unknown. PCR used 60 Vbeta primers and 13 Jbeta primers. Using immunoSEQ multiplex PCR, the repertoire was profiled, and TCRdb retains in-frame clones only, with some absent. The table lists about 160,000 clones, about 76% of them singletons, with roughly 2% in the top ten. Trimming at V came to 6 bases and at J to 4 bases, leaving 3 bases not matched to a gene. CDR3 length: 14 residues. Germline-derived CDR1 and CDR2 are MNHEY and SVGAGI. The sequence was collected from a female donor in good health and CMV-seronegative. The chain is built from TRBV6-5 and TRBJ2-2; TRBD1 agrees at 9 bases. The source material was PBMCs. In nucleotides, the CDR3 is TGTGCCAGCAGCCGACAGGGGGTCACCGGGGAGCTGTTTTTT. This translates into CASSRQGVTGELFF.